These T cell receptor beta chains were read from a single sample in a study of T cells in Graves' hyperthyroidism and ophthalmopathy. TCRdb redid the calling of the multiplex PCR reads with MiXCR, one entry per CDR3 protein. Of fewer than 700,000 distinct CDR3 sequences in the sample, about 16% were seen once. Sequencing was performed on blood. The receptor source for this set is a woman in her 30s with Graves' hyperthyroidism. CDR3s include the opening cysteine and the closing phenylalanine or tryptophan. The D gene is left open where the match is weak. Only part of the rows carry a size: once, few, many, or a class if the clone is expanded.

cdr3_nt cdr3_aa d_call clone_size cdr3_length j_call v_call
TGTGCCAGCAGCCAAGAGCCGAGCGGGAGCTCCTACAATGAGCAGTTCTTC CASSQEPSGSSYNEQFF TRBD2 NA 17 TRBJ2-1 TRBV7-9
TGTGCCAGCAGTTACTCGACAGGGAGTATGCATGAGGGTGAGCAGTTCTTC CASSYSTGSMHEGEQFF TRBD1 NA 17 TRBJ2-1 TRBV6-5
TGTGCCAGCAGTTCCGCGGGTCTCCAAGAGACCCAGTACTTC CASSSAGLQETQYF NA many 14 TRBJ2-5 TRBV12-3/TRBV12-4
TGTGCCTGGAGTCGGGACTCCAACTATGGCTACACCTTC CAWSRDSNYGYTF NA many 13 TRBJ1-2 TRBV30
TGTGCCTGGAGTGGAGGCGACAACACTGAAGCTTTCTTT CAWSGGDNTEAFF NA many 13 TRBJ1-1 TRBV30
TGTGCCAGCAGTTTAAGCCGTTCACCCCTCCACTTT CASSLSRSPLHF NA many 12 TRBJ1-6 TRBV28
TGTGCCAGCAGCCCTGCGGGACTAGCGGCCTTCTTCGCAGATACGCAGTATTTT CASSPAGLAAFFADTQYF TRBD2 many 18 TRBJ2-3 TRBV11-2
TGTGCCAGCAGCCGCGCGGGGACACCCCTATACGAGCAGTACTTC CASSRAGTPLYEQYF NA few 15 TRBJ2-7 TRBV9
TGTGCCAGCAGCTTAGTAGCGGGAGGGCCGGGCGATGAGCAGTTCTTC CASSLVAGGPGDEQFF TRBD2 many 16 TRBJ2-1 TRBV11-2
TGTGCCAGCAGCTCGGCGGACATCACACATGGCTACACCTTC CASSSADITHGYTF NA NA 14 TRBJ1-2 TRBV7-9
TGCAGCGTTACGGGGAGGGAAGGTGCAGATACGCAGTATTTT CSVTGREGADTQYF TRBD2 many 14 TRBJ2-3 TRBV29-1
TGTGCCAGCAGAAAACCGGGACTAGCGGGAACTGCCTACGAGCAGTACTTC CASRKPGLAGTAYEQYF TRBD2 NA 17 TRBJ2-7 TRBV6-1
TGTGCCTGGAGTGTAAGGGACCCTGGTGAGCAGTTCTTC CAWSVRDPGEQFF NA many 13 TRBJ2-1 TRBV30
TGTGCCAGCAGTCCGACCCACAGGGCTTCCTACGAGCAGTACTTC CASSPTHRASYEQYF NA many 15 TRBJ2-7 TRBV11-1
TGTGCCAGCAGTTTCAGCGTCCAAGAGACCCAGTACTTC CASSFSVQETQYF NA many 13 TRBJ2-5 TRBV12-3/TRBV12-4
TGTGCCAGCAGCTTAGATTTACGGGAGAGCTACACCTTC CASSLDLRESYTF NA NA 13 TRBJ1-2 TRBV7-9
TGCGCCAGCAGCCTAATAACAGGGGGAGGAGATACGCAGTATTTT CASSLITGGGDTQYF TRBD1 NA 15 TRBJ2-3 TRBV5-1
TGCAGTGCTAGAGGGCCAGGGGGTTACACCGGGGAGCTGTTTTTT CSARGPGGYTGELFF TRBD1 NA 15 TRBJ2-2 TRBV20-1
TGTGCTAGTGGTTTGGTAACGGGACTCGGGGTGGGCGGGGATCGATCCTACGAGCAGTACTTC CASGLVTGLGVGGDRSYEQYF NA many 21 TRBJ2-7 TRBV12-5
TGTGCCTCGATTCCCTCTGGAGAATCTAGCACAGATACGCAGTATTTT CASIPSGESSTDTQYF NA NA 16 TRBJ2-3 TRBV2
TGTGCCAGCAGCTTTCTCGGGGGAAACTATAATTCACCCCTCCACTTT CASSFLGGNYNSPLHF NA few 16 TRBJ1-6 TRBV11-1
TGTGCCAGCACCGCCCGGACTAGCGGGTCAGAGACCCAGTACTTC CASTARTSGSETQYF TRBD2 NA 15 TRBJ2-5 TRBV28
TGTGCCAGCAGTGAATTAACGCGGGGCTACACCTTC CASSELTRGYTF NA many 12 TRBJ1-2 TRBV2
TGTGCCAGCGGAACCCAGGTTAACTATGGCTACACCTTC CASGTQVNYGYTF NA many 13 TRBJ1-2 TRBV2
TGTGCCAGCACCCCAGAGGCGGGCCCCTCCTACAATGAGCAGTTCTTC CASTPEAGPSYNEQFF NA many 16 TRBJ2-1 TRBV28
TGCGCCAGCAGCCCCCCGGGGGACACCATATATTTT CASSPPGDTIYF NA many 12 TRBJ1-3 TRBV5-1
TGCAGTGCCGGCCGGGCTGCCGGCGAAGCTTTCTTT CSAGRAAGEAFF NA many 12 TRBJ1-1 TRBV20-1
TGCGCCAGCTCCGGACAGGGGGCGAGCTCGGCTGAAGCTTTCTTT CASSGQGASSAEAFF TRBD1 NA 15 TRBJ1-1 TRBV5-1
TGTGCCAGCAGCTCACCGGGACTAGCGTCTACAGATACGCAGTATTTT CASSSPGLASTDTQYF TRBD2 NA 16 TRBJ2-3 TRBV7-9
TGCGCCAGCAGCCGATTACAGGGAGACACTGAAGCTTTCTTT CASSRLQGDTEAFF NA few 14 TRBJ1-1 TRBV4-3
TGTGCTAGCAGCCCGCGAACCGGGACAGGTTCCTACAATGAGCAGTTCTTC CASSPRTGTGSYNEQFF TRBD1 many 17 TRBJ2-1 TRBV7-7
TGTGCCAGCAGCCTCCGCGGTAGCGGGAGAGGAGAGACCCAGTACTTC CASSLRGSGRGETQYF NA NA 16 TRBJ2-5 TRBV3-2
TGTGCCTGGGAAACGGGGGGTAACCAGCCCCAGCATTTT CAWETGGNQPQHF NA many 13 TRBJ1-5 TRBV30
TGTGCCAGCACAAAACAGGGGGGGACAGCCTACGAGCAGTACTTC CASTKQGGTAYEQYF NA few 15 TRBJ2-7 TRBV12-3/TRBV12-4
TGTGCCAGCAGTTCCGGGACACCCCGTGGGTATGGCTACACCTTC CASSSGTPRGYGYTF NA many 15 TRBJ1-2 TRBV27
TGTGCCAGCAGCCCTGGACAGGGGATGATTAAAGAGACCCAGTACTTC CASSPGQGMIKETQYF TRBD1 NA 16 TRBJ2-5 TRBV7-3
TGTGCCAGCAGTTCCACAGCGCCCTACAATGAGCAGTTCTTC CASSSTAPYNEQFF NA NA 14 TRBJ2-1 TRBV27
TGCAGTGCTCCCGAACAGGGGACTAATTCACCCCTCCACTTT CSAPEQGTNSPLHF TRBD1 NA 14 TRBJ1-6 TRBV20-1
TGCGCCAACAGCCATCAACCAAGGGCTATCCCCACAGATACGCAGTATTTT CANSHQPRAIPTDTQYF NA NA 17 TRBJ2-3 TRBV4-1
TGTGCCAGCTTTGACAGGGACCAAGAGACCCAGTACTTC CASFDRDQETQYF TRBD1 NA 13 TRBJ2-5 TRBV28
TGTGCCAGTAGTATAGGTTGGACAGGCTTCAATCAGCCCCAGCATTTT CASSIGWTGFNQPQHF TRBD1 NA 16 TRBJ1-5 TRBV19
TGTGCCAGCAGCCTCCGGATACTGGGGGACATTCAGTACTTC CASSLRILGDIQYF NA few 14 TRBJ2-4 TRBV11-2
TGTGCCAGCGCCGACAGGGGGCCTAATGAAAAACTGTTTTTT CASADRGPNEKLFF TRBD1 few 14 TRBJ1-4 TRBV2
TGTGCCCGGAGTGTACTACACTACTCTCAAGAGACCCAGTACTTC CARSVLHYSQETQYF NA few 15 TRBJ2-5 TRBV30
TGTGCCAGCAGTTTATGGCGCTGGGTCAGCGGCGGCACAGATACGCAGTATTTT CASSLWRWVSGGTDTQYF NA many 18 TRBJ2-3 TRBV12-3/TRBV12-4
TGTGCCAGCAGTCCCTTACTCGACAGGGGGCGAAACTACGAGCAGTACTTC CASSPLLDRGRNYEQYF TRBD1 many 17 TRBJ2-7 TRBV27
TGTGCTAGTGGTACTTCTAGCGGGCATGTCTACAATGAGCAGTTCTTC CASGTSSGHVYNEQFF TRBD2 few 16 TRBJ2-1 TRBV12-5
TGTGCCACCAGCACGGACAGGGTTTTGGCCAACGTCCTGACTTTC CATSTDRVLANVLTF TRBD1 NA 15 TRBJ2-6 TRBV15
TGTGCCAGCAGTTACGGCAAAGAGACCCAGTACTTC CASSYGKETQYF NA many 12 TRBJ2-5 TRBV6-6
TGCAGTGCTAGAGGCGGGAGCTCTCTTTACGAGCAGTACTTC CSARGGSSLYEQYF TRBD2 many 14 TRBJ2-7 TRBV20-1